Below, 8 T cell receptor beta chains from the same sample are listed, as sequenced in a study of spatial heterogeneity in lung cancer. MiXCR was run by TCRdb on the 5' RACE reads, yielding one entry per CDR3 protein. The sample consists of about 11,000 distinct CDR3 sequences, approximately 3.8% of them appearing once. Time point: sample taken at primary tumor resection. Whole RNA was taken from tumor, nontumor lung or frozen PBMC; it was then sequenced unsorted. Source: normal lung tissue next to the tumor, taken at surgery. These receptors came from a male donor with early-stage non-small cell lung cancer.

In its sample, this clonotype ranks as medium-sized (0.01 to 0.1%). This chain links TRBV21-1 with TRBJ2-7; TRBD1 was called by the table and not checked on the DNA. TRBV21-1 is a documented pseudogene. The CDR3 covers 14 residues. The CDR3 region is CASSRTGIRYEQYF. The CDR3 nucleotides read TGTGCCAGCAGCAGGACAGGGATAAGATACGAGCAGTACTTC.

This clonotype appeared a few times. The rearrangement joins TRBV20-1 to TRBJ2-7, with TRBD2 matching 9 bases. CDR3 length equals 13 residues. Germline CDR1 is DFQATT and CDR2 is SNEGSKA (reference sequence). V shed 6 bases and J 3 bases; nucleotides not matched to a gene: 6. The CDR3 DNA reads TGCAGTGCAAAAAGCGGGGGGATCTACGAGCAGTACTTC. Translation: CSAKSGGIYEQYF.

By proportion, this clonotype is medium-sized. This CDR3 reads CASSESGGTYEQYF. CDR3 DNA: TGTGCCAGCAGTGAAAGCGGCGGAACCTACGAGCAGTACTTC. This rearrangement joins TRBV2 to TRBJ2-7; D perhaps matches TRBD2 (5 bases). The V gene's germline CDR1 is SNHLY and CDR2 FYNNEI. The CDR3 totals 14 residues. With 2 bases removed from V and 2 bases from J, the gap between germline ends came to 10 bases.

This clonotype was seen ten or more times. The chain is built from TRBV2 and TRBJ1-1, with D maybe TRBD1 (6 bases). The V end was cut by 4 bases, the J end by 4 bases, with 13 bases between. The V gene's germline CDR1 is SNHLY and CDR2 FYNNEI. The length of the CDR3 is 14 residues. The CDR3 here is CASSADRRGTEAFF. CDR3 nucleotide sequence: TGTGCCAGCAGTGCAGACAGGCGCGGCACTGAAGCTTTCTTT.

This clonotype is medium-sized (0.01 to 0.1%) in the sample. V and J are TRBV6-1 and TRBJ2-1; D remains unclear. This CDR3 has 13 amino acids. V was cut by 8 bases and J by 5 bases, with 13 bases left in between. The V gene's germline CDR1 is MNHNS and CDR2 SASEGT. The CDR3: CASRKVSDNEQFF. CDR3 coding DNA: TGTGCCAGCCGAAAGGTTTCTGACAATGAGCAGTTCTTC.

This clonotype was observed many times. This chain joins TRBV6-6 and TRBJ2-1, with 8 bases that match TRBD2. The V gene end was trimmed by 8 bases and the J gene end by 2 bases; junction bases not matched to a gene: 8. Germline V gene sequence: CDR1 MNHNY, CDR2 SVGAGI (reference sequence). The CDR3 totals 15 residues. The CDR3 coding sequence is TGTGCCAGCTCCCACAGCGGGAGCACCTACAATGAGCAGTTCTTC. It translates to CASSHSGSTYNEQFF.

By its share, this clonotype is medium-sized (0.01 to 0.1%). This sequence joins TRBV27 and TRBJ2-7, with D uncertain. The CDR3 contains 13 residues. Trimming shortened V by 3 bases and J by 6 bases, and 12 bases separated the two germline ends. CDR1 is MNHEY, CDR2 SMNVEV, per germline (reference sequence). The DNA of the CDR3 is TGTGCCAGCAGTTTGGTGCCCTCGGGCGAGCAGTACTTC. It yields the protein CASSLVPSGEQYF.

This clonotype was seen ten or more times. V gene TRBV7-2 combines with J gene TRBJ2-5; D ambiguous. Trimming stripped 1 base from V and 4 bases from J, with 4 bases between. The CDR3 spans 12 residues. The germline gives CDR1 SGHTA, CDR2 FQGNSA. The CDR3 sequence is CASSLVVETQYF. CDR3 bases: TGTGCCAGCAGCTTAGTTGTAGAGACCCAGTACTTC.